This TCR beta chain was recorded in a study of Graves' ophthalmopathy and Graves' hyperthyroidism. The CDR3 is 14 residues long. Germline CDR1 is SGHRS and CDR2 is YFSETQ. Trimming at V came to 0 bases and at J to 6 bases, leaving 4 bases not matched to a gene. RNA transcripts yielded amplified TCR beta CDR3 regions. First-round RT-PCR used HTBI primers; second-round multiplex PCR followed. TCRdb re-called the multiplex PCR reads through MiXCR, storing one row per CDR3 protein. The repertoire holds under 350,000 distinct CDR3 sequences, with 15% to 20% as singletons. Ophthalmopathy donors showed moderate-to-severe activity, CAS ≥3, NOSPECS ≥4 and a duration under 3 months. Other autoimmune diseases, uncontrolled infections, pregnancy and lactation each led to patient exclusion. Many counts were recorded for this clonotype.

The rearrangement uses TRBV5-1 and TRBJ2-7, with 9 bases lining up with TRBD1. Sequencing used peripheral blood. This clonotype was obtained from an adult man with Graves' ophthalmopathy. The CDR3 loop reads CASSLDRQGGEQYF. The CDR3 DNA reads TGCGCCAGCAGCTTGGATAGACAGGGGGGCGAGCAGTACTTC.